This TCR beta chain was found in a study of chemoradiotherapy in HPV16-positive cancers. As regards this clone: Its antigen is undetermined.

Over chemoradiotherapy, repertoires were sampled more than once. Overall study findings and caveats: In HPV16-positive patients, HPV-responsive T-cell expansion tracked better recurrence-free survival. Candidate HPV-specific clones and E7-related TCR motifs grew in tumor during treatment.

The CDR3 extends over 13 amino acids. The V and J ends lost 5 bases and 2 bases respectively, with 9 bases between them. Germline-derived CDR1 and CDR2 are KGHSH and LQKENI. The protocol was immunoSEQ multiplex PCR, while the TCRdb copy is restricted to in-frame clones and leaves out a portion. The sample records about 35,000 clones, roughly 90% being singletons. This TCR derives from a human donor with HPV-associated anogenital cancer. The chain employs TRBV18 and TRBJ1-2, with a tentative D call TRBD1 (5 bases). The material was blood, obtained from a patient who underwent chemoradiotherapy. The CDR3 DNA reads as TGTGCCAGCTCAGAGGGGAGAAACTATGGCTACACCTTC. This gives the protein CASSEGRNYGYTF.